This TCR beta chain was observed in a study of blood T cell repertoires in COVID-19 (dated by TCRdb to about 2020). Regarding the study in general: Samples covering the acute and convalescent phases of COVID-19 were provided by collaborators in the United States, Italy and Spain. The material from the prospective study consisted of cDNA or gDNA derived from T cells, B-cell-depleted T cells, or PBMCs. Subjects who had been exposed to COVID-19, were actively infected with it, or had recovered from it provided the deeply sampled blood TCRbeta repertoires that made up the dataset. The repertoires were made available in a free public database intended to serve as a resource for research on the immune response to SARS-CoV-2. Samples were obtained from the ongoing ImmuneRACE study (first 160 participants) and from over 1,000 subjects provided by 6 global collaborators. The sample metadata nearly always contained a de-identified subject ID, COVID-19 status, age in years and sex. Where HLA class I and class II types were available, the types were taken from metadata supplied by the sample provider, not from assay-based typing.

This clone was recorded once. The antigen it binds to is not known. Nothing much larger sits one base from this clone, and base qualities are not available. Each collaborating institution followed its own protocols to collect whole blood in K2EDTA tubes. Collaborator samples were shipped for TCRbeta analysis as frozen whole blood, isolated PBMCs, or DNA extracted from either sample type. CDR1 and CDR2 are drawn from the germline V gene (reference sequence): LGHDT, YNNKEL. Trimming takes 7 bases from V and 5 bases from J, and the germline ends sit 16 bases apart. The CDR3 holds 14 amino acids from the cysteine to the phenylalanine. Here the CDR3 DNA is all that survives: 42 bases in frame from base 1. The immunoSEQ Assay, a bias-controlled multiplex PCR, was used to amplify TCRbeta CDR3 regions from genomic DNA. The authors' pipeline ran thus. Within the assay, amplification of reference gene primers was used to estimate how many nucleated cells each sample contained. To quantify the absolute abundance of each unique TCRbeta CDR3 rearrangement, sequence reads were collapsed and filtered. For each sample, productive Simpson clonality was calculated by taking the square root of Simpson's diversity index across productive rearrangements. TCRdb re-hosts the immuneACCESS table, in-frame sequences only. Its copies lack some clones; in the studies checked, an unresolved V gene accounts for under half of them, and the cause for the rest is not known. The V and J calls and clone size were taken over from that table, and D and trimming were inferred from the DNA. Within this sample are approximately 94,000 clones, with about nine tenths of them counted one time only. Roughly 2.1% of the sample is taken by the ten largest.

Results and caveats for the whole study, not just this receptor: How much clinical and demographic metadata was included differed by source and by participant, and the metadata was provided uncurated.

The TCR originated in a man aged 50 to 60 with active COVID-19. The sample comprised peripheral blood. The chain employs TRBV3-1 (or the pseudogene TRBV3-2) and TRBJ2-3; the D gene cannot be named for sure. The CDR3 has the sequence CASTSGFGLDTQYF. The nucleotides read TGTGCCAGCACCTCCGGGTTTGGGTTAGATACGCAGTATTTT.